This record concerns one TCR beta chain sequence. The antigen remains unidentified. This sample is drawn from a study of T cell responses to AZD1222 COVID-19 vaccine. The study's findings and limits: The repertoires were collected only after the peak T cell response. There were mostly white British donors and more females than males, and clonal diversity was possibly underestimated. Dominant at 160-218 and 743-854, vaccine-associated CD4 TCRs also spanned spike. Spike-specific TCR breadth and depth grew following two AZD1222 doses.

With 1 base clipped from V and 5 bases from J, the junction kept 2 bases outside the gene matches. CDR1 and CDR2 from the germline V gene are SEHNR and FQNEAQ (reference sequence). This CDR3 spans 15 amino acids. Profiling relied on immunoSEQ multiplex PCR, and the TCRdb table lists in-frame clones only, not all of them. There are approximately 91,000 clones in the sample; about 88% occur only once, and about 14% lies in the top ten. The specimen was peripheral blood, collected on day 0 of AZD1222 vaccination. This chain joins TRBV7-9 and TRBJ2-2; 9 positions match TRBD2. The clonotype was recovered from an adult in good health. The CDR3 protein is CASSLVLAGTGELFF. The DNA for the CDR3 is TGTGCCAGCAGCTTAGTACTAGCGGGTACCGGGGAGCTGTTTTTT.